The rows below give T cell receptor beta chains drawn from one sample of a study of T cells in Graves' hyperthyroidism and ophthalmopathy. TCRdb processed the multiplex PCR reads anew with MiXCR; each CDR3 protein has one entry. The sample has approximately 600,000 distinct CDR3 sequences; around 20% are singletons. The source material was blood. These receptors all come from a man younger than 45 with Graves' ophthalmopathy. The CDR3 runs from the conserved cysteine through the conserved F or W. The D gene is left open where the match is weak. A row's size may be missing; if present it is once, few, many or a size class.

v_gene	len	d_gene	j_gene	abundance	CDR3nt	CDR3aa
TRBV6-1	15	-	TRBJ2-1	once	TGTGCCAGCAGTACCCCCAGTGGAGGGGTCAATGAGCAGTTCTTC	CASSTPSGGVNEQFF
TRBV9	14	-	TRBJ1-1	-	TGTGCCAGCAGCGTAGATCAGGAAAGCTCTGAAGCTTTCTTT	CASSVDQESSEAFF
TRBV28	13	-	TRBJ2-7	many	TGTGCCAGCAGTCCGTCCTCGGTCCACGAGCAGTACTTC	CASSPSSVHEQYF
TRBV9	16	-	TRBJ2-4	-	TGTGCCAGCAGCGTAGGGGGGTCCCTAGCCAAAAACATTCAGTACTTC	CASSVGGSLAKNIQYF
TRBV30	12	-	TRBJ2-5	many	TGTGCCTGGAGTGTCATTCCGGAGACCCAGTACTTC	CAWSVIPETQYF
TRBV11-2	16	-	TRBJ2-1	many	TGTGCCAGCAGCCTCCGAGCGGCCTCCCGGGGTAATGAGCAGTTCTTC	CASSLRAASRGNEQFF
TRBV27	14	-	TRBJ2-5	-	TGTGCCAGCAGTTATCAAGGAGTCCAAGAGACCCAGTACTTC	CASSYQGVQETQYF
TRBV12-3/TRBV12-4	15	TRBD1	TRBJ1-1	-	TGTGCCAGCAGATCCGACAGGGCGGGGAAAACTGAAGCTTTCTTT	CASRSDRAGKTEAFF
TRBV11-2	16	TRBD2	TRBJ2-1	many	TGTGCCAGCAGCTTCATGACTAGCGGGAGGGGGAATGAGCAGTTCTTC	CASSFMTSGRGNEQFF
TRBV20-1	16	TRBD2	TRBJ2-1	few	TGCAGTGCTAGAGCTCCCGGGACTAGCGGATACAATGAGCAGTTCTTC	CSARAPGTSGYNEQFF
TRBV29-1	12	-	TRBJ2-5	few	TGCAGCGTTCCGGGACGCGGGGAGACCCAGTACTTC	CSVPGRGETQYF
TRBV30	13	-	TRBJ2-3	-	TGTGCCTGGAGTCCGGACTGGGCCCGATCGCAGTATTTT	CAWSPDWARSQYF
TRBV3-1	15	-	TRBJ2-3	many	TGTGCCAGCAGCCAACGAGGGAGGACCGCAGATACGCAGTATTTT	CASSQRGRTADTQYF
TRBV20-1	15	TRBD2	TRBJ2-7	-	TGCAGTGCTAGAGAGCCCAGCGGGAGCTCCTACGAGCAGTACTTC	CSAREPSGSSYEQYF
TRBV6-2/TRBV6-3	12	-	TRBJ2-1	-	TGTGCCAGCAGTTACTCTCTGGGAGAGCAGTTCTTC	CASSYSLGEQFF
TRBV7-2	15	-	TRBJ2-1	many	TGTGCCAGCAGCGGAGTAAGTGGGGCCTACAATGAGCAGTTCTTC	CASSGVSGAYNEQFF
TRBV14	17	-	TRBJ2-7	-	TGTGCCAGCAGCCAAGAGCCTACGGGAAATAGCTCCTACGAGCAGTACTTC	CASSQEPTGNSSYEQYF
TRBV7-9	15	-	TRBJ1-2	many	TGTGCCAGCAGCTTACCGGTGGCCTCCAGGCCTGGCTACACCTTC	CASSLPVASRPGYTF
TRBV12-3/TRBV12-4	16	-	TRBJ2-2	-	TGTGCCAGCAGTACCCGGGACGGATCGAACACCGGGGAGCTGTTTTTT	CASSTRDGSNTGELFF
TRBV11-2	17	TRBD1	TRBJ1-1	-	TGTGCCAGCAGCTCGGACAGGGAGACCTTTCTGTTCACTGAAGCTTTCTTT	CASSSDRETFLFTEAFF
TRBV7-9	12	-	TRBJ1-4	few	TGTGCCAGCAGCTTAGGTCCTGAAAAACTGTTTTTT	CASSLGPEKLFF
TRBV27	15	-	TRBJ1-1	-	TGTGCCAGCAGTTTTTATCTCGGAGGGGACACTGAAGCTTTCTTT	CASSFYLGGDTEAFF
TRBV24-1	15	TRBD2	TRBJ2-5	-	TGTGCCACCAGTGAGCTGACTAGCGGGCAAGAGACCCAGTACTTC	CATSELTSGQETQYF
TRBV5-5	18	-	TRBJ1-5	few	TGTGCCAGCAGCTTAGGAATTCCAGGGCCGGGAGGGAATCAGCCCCAGCATTTT	CASSLGIPGPGGNQPQHF
TRBV7-9	20	TRBD2	TRBJ2-7	-	TGTGCCAGCAGCTCTAGCGGAGCGGACCCGACTAGCGGGAGACACTACGAGCAGTACTTC	CASSSSGADPTSGRHYEQYF